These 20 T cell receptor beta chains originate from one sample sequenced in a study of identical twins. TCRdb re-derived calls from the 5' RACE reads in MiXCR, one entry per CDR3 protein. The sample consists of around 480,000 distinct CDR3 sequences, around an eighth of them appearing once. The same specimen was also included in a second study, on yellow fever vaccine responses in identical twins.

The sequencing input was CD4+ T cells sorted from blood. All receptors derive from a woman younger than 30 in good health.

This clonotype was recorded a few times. In DNA form, the CDR3 reads TGTGCCAGCAGAGCACAGGGGGCGGGCTACAATGAGCAGTTCTTC. This sequence encodes CASRAQGAGYNEQFF. This chain links TRBV6-2 or TRBV6-3 with TRBJ2-1; 9 positions agree with TRBD1. V gave up 6 bases and J gave up 3 bases; unmatched junction bases: 6. CDR3 length: 15 residues. Germline V gives CDR1 MNHEY, CDR2 SVGEGT.

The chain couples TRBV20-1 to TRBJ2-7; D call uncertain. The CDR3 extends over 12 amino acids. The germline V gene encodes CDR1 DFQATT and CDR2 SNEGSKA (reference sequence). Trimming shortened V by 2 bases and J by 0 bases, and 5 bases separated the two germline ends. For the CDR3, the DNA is TGCAGTGCTAGACGGTACTCCTACGAGCAGTACTTC. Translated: CSARRYSYEQYF.

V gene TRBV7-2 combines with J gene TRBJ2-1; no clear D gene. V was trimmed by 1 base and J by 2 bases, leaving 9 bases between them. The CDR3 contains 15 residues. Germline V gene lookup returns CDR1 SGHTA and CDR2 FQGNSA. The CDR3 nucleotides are TGTGCCAGCAGCTTAGGTCGGACCCCCTACAATGAGCAGTTCTTC. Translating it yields CASSLGRTPYNEQFF. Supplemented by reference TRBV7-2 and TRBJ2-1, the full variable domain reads GAGVSQSPSNKVTEKGKDVELRCDPISGHTALYWYRQSLGQGLEFLIYFQGNSAPDKSGLPSDRFSAERTGGSVSTLTIQRTQQEDSAVYLCASSLGRTPYNEQFFGPGTRLTVL.

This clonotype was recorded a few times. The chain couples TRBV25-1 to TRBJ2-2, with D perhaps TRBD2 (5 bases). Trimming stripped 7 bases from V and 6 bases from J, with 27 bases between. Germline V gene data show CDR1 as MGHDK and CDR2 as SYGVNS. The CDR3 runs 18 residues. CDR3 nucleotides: TGTGCCAGCAAAGTGGCTGGGCGGGCTTTCCATATTTCCGGGGAGCTGTTTTTT. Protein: CASKVAGRAFHISGELFF.

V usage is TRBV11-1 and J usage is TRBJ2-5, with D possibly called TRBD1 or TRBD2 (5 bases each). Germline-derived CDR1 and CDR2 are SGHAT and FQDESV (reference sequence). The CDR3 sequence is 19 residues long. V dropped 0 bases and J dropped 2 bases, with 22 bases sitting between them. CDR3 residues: CASSLALGVAGTGQETQYF. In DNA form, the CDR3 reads TGTGCCAGCAGCTTAGCCCTTGGTGTGGCAGGGACGGGGCAAGAGACCCAGTACTTC. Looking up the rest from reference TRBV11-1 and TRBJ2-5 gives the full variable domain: EAEVAQSPRYKITEKSQAVAFWCDPISGHATLYWYRQILGQGPELLVQFQDESVVDDSQLPKDRFSAERLKGVDSTLKIQPAELGDSAMYLCASSLALGVAGTGQETQYFGPGTRLLVL.

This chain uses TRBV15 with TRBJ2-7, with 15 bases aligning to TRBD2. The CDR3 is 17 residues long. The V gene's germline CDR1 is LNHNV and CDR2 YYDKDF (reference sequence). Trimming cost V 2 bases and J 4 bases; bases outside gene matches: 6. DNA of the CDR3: TGTGCCACCAGCAGACGCCAGGGACTAGCGGGAGGATACGAGCAGTACTTC. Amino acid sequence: CATSRRQGLAGGYEQYF. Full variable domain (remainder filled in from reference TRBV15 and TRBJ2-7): DAMVIQNPRYQVTQFGKPVTLSCSQTLNHNVMYWYQQKSSQAPKLLFHYYDKDFNNEADTPDNFQSRRPNTSFCFLDIRSPGLGDTAMYLCATSRRQGLAGGYEQYFGPGTRLTVT.

CDR3 protein: CSARVGGMAQYF. The DNA for the CDR3 is TGCAGTGCTAGGGTAGGAGGTATGGCGCAGTATTTT. This chain links TRBV20-1 with TRBJ2-3; TRBD2 is a possible D gene (5 bases). V was clipped by 3 bases and J by 10 bases, with 14 bases between them. The CDR3 loop spans 12 amino acids. Germline V gene data show CDR1 as DFQATT and CDR2 as SNEGSKA (reference sequence).

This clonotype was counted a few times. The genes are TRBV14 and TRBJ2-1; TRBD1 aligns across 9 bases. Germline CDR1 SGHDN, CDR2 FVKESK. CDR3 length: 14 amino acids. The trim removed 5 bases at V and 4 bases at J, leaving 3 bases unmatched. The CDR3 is CASSDRGVYNEQFF. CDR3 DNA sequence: TGTGCCAGCAGCGACAGGGGGGTGTACAATGAGCAGTTCTTC.

The CDR3 nucleotides read TGTGCCAGCACCGGGGCAGGTCTCGAGACCCAGTACTTC. It codes for CASTGAGLETQYF. The chain is built from TRBV28 and TRBJ2-5; D is tentatively TRBD1 or TRBD2 (5 bases each). The CDR3 consists of 13 residues. V lost 7 bases and J 5 bases, leaving 14 bases between the germline ends. Germline V gene lookup returns CDR1 MDHEN and CDR2 SYDVKM.

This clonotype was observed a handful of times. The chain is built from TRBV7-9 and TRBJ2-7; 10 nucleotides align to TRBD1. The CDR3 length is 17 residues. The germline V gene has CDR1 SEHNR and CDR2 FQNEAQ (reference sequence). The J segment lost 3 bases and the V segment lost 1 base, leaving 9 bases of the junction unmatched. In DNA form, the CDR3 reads TGTGCCAGCAGCTTAGTGTTTGGTTGGGACAGGGGCTACGAGCAGTACTTC. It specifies CASSLVFGWDRGYEQYF.

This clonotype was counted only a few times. CDR3 coding DNA: TGTGCCAGTATAAAAACTAGCGGGGGGGCAGGAGATACGCAGTATTTT. Its protein is CASIKTSGGAGDTQYF. The genes are TRBV6-1 and TRBJ2-3; 13 nucleotides agree with TRBD2. CDR1 and CDR2 (germline): MNHNS, SASEGT. The CDR3 is made up of 16 amino acids. The trim removed 9 bases at V and 5 bases at J, leaving 11 bases unmatched.

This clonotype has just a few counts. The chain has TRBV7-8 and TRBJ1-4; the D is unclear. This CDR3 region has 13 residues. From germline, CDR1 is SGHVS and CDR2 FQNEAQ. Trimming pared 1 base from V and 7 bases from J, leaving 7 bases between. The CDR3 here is CASSLGQVEKLFF. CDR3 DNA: TGTGCCAGCAGCTTAGGCCAGGTTGAAAAACTGTTTTTT.

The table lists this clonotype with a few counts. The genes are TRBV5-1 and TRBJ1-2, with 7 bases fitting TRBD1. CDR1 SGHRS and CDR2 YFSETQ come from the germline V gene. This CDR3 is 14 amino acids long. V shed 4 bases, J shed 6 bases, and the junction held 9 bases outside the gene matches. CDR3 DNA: TGCGCCAGCAGCCCCGACAGGGCCCTCCATGGCTACACCTTC. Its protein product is CASSPDRALHGYTF. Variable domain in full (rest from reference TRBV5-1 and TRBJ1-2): KAGVTQTPRYLIKTRGQQVTLSCSPISGHRSVSWYQQTPGQGLQFLFEYFSETQRNKGNFPGRFSGRQFSNSRSEMNVSTLELGDSALYLCASSPDRALHGYTFGSGTRLTVV.

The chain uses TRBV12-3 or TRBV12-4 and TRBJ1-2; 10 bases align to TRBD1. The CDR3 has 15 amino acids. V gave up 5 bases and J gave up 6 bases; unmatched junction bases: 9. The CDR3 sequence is CASSQGGTGDHGYTF. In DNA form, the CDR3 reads TGTGCCAGCAGTCAAGGGGGGACAGGGGATCATGGCTACACCTTC.

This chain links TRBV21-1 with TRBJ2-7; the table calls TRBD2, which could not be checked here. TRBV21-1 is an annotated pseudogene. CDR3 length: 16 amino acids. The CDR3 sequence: CASTKVSGAFPYEQYF. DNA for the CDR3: TGTGCCAGCACCAAAGTAAGCGGGGCATTCCCCTACGAGCAGTACTTC.

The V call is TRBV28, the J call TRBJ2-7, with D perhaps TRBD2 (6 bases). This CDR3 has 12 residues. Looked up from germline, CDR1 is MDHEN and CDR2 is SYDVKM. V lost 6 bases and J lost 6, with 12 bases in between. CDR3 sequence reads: CASSRGFSEQYF. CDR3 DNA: TGTGCCAGCAGCCGGGGGTTTAGCGAGCAGTACTTC.

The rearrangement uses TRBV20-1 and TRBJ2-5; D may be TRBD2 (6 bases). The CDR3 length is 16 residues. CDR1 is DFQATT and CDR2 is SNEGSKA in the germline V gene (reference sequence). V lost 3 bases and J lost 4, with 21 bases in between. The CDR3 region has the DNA TGCAGTGCTAGTGGTCTAGCGCAAGGTAGTGGAGAGACCCAGTACTTC. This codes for CSASGLAQGSGETQYF.

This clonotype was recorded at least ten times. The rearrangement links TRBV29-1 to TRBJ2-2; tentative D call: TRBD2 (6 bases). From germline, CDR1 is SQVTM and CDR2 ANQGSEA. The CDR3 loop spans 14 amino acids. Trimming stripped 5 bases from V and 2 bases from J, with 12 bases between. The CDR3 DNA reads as TGCAGCGTTATGTGGGACTCCAACACCGGGGAGCTGTTTTTT. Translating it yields CSVMWDSNTGELFF.

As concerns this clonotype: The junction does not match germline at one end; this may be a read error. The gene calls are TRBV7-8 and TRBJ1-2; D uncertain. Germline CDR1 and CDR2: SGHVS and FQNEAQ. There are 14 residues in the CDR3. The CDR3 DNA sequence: TGTGCCAGCAGCTTAGAAGTGGGAAACTATGGCTACGCCTTC. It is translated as CASSLEVGNYGYAF. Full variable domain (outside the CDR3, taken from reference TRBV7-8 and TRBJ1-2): GAGVSQSPRYKVAKRGQDVALRCDPISGHVSLFWYQQALGQGPEFLTYFQNEAQLDKSGLPSDRFFAERPEGSVSTLKIQRTQQEDSAVYLCASSLEVGNYGYAFGSGTRLTVV.

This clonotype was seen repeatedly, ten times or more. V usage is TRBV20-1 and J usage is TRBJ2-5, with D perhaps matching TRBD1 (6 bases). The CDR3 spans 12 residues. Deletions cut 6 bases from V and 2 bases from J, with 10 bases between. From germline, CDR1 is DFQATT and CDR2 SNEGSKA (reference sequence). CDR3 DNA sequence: TGCAGTGCGAGGACAGTTCAAGAGACCCAGTACTTC. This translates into CSARTVQETQYF.